These 20 T cell receptor beta chains were sequenced from one sample in a study of Ad26.COV2.S vaccination and SARS-CoV-2 variants. Treatment given: around 19 received Ad26.COV2.S at low or high dose, single or two shots; about 5 received placebo; per-sample allocation not given. Specimen acquisition occurred on day 63 following the initial vaccine or placebo injection. Data came from immunoSEQ multiplex PCR; TCRdb stores just in-frame clones and leaves some out. The table includes 300,000 to 400,000 clones, around 84% detected once. The specimen comprised peripheral blood, sampled in a trial of Ad26.COV2.S vaccine versus placebo. Receptors were obtained from a person aged 18 to 65 who received the Ad26.COV2.S COVID-19 vaccine or a placebo.

The chain joins TRBV9 to TRBJ2-7, with D maybe TRBD1 (6 bases). V was shortened by 0 bases and J by 1 base, with 8 bases between the two germline ends. This CDR3 contains 14 residues. Germline V gene sequence: CDR1 SGDLS, CDR2 YYNGEE. Here the CDR3 reads CASSVGQASYEQYF. Written as DNA, the CDR3 is TGTGCCAGCAGCGTAGGACAGGCGTCCTACGAGCAGTACTTC.

This rearrangement joins TRBV4-1 to TRBJ2-5, with TRBD2 identical over 8 bases. Germline V lookup: CDR1 MGHRA, CDR2 YSYEKL. Trimming cost V 4 bases and J 2 bases; bases outside gene matches: 9. The CDR3 sequence is 16 residues long. CDR3 sequence reads: CASSREGSGGQETQYF. The CDR3 bases are TGCGCCAGCAGCCGGGAGGGGAGCGGGGGTCAAGAGACCCAGTACTTC.

The table lists this clone with a count of one. The chain combines TRBV30 with TRBJ2-5; no definite D call. CDR1 GTSNPN and CDR2 SVGIG come from the germline V gene (reference sequence). The CDR3 has 14 residues. Trimming stripped 3 bases from V and 2 bases from J, with 13 bases between. CDR3 in amino acids: CAWRALGIQETQYF. CDR3 DNA: TGTGCCTGGAGGGCGTTAGGGATACAAGAGACCCAGTACTTC.

This clone has a handful of counts. The chain uses TRBV5-1 and TRBJ1-4, with a possible D match to TRBD1 (5 bases). The germline V and J ends were trimmed by 4 bases and 5 bases, with 18 bases remaining between them. Germline CDR1 is SGHRS and CDR2 is YFSETQ. The CDR3 loop spans 16 amino acids. This chain's CDR3 is CASSTPTGTGNEKLFF. The CDR3 nucleotides are TGCGCCAGCAGCACCCCAACCGGGACTGGGAATGAAAAACTGTTTTTT. The complete variable domain, with remaining parts taken from reference TRBV5-1 and TRBJ1-4, reads KAGVTQTPRYLIKTRGQQVTLSCSPISGHRSVSWYQQTPGQGLQFLFEYFSETQRNKGNFPGRFSGRQFSNSRSEMNVSTLELGDSALYLCASSTPTGTGNEKLFFGSGTQLSVL.

The chain is built from TRBV10-3 and TRBJ2-5; 9 bases agree with TRBD1. CDR1 and CDR2 (germline): ENHRY, SYGVKD. With V trimmed by 2 bases and J by 2 bases, 6 bases remained unmatched. There are 16 residues in the CDR3. CDR3: CAISEGTGKSQETQYF. The CDR3 DNA reads TGTGCCATCAGTGAGGGGACAGGGAAGAGTCAAGAGACCCAGTACTTC.

The CDR3 is CATRDRGTGELFF. CDR3 nucleotides: TGTGCCACCCGGGACAGGGGGACCGGGGAGCTGTTTTTT. The V and J genes are TRBV19 and TRBJ2-2, with 11 bases lining up with TRBD1. Per germline, CDR1 LNHDA and CDR2 SQIVND (reference sequence). This CDR3 spans 13 amino acids. J gave up 5 bases and V 10 bases, and 3 bases lay outside the gene matches.

The J gene is TRBJ2-5, the V gene TRBV11-2; 10 nucleotides match TRBD2. After removal of 4 bases from V and 2 bases from J, the junction contained 7 bases not matched to a gene. The CDR3 spans 16 residues. Germline values: CDR1 SGHAT, CDR2 FQNNGV. CDR3 loop: CASSSPRTSGQETQYF. In DNA form, the CDR3 reads TGTGCCAGCAGCTCCCCCCGGACTAGCGGACAAGAGACCCAGTACTTC.

The chain employs TRBV7-2 and TRBJ1-6, with D uncertain. Deletions cut 5 bases from V and 7 bases from J, with 6 bases between. This CDR3 is 12 amino acids long. In germline, CDR1 is SGHTA, CDR2 FQGNSA. CDR3 protein: CASSNPNSPLHF. The CDR3 DNA reads TGTGCCAGCAGCAACCCGAATTCACCCCTCCACTTT. Full variable domain (outside the CDR3, taken from reference TRBV7-2 and TRBJ1-6): GAGVSQSPSNKVTEKGKDVELRCDPISGHTALYWYRQSLGQGLEFLIYFQGNSAPDKSGLPSDRFSAERTGGSVSTLTIQRTQQEDSAVYLCASSNPNSPLHFGNGTRLTVT.

The genes are TRBV5-1 and TRBJ2-3; D is possibly TRBD1 (6 bases). Germline assignment: CDR1 SGHRS and CDR2 YFSETQ. With 0 bases removed from V and 2 bases from J, the gap between germline ends came to 10 bases. The CDR3 consists of 15 residues. CDR3 DNA sequence: TGCGCCAGCAGCTTGGGCGAGGGGGACACAGATACGCAGTATTTT. This codes for CASSLGEGDTDTQYF.

J is TRBJ1-4 and V is TRBV15; 7 bases agree with TRBD1. This CDR3 has 16 amino acids. Germline CDR1 LNHNV, CDR2 YYDKDF (reference sequence). Trimming cost V 1 base and J 7 bases; bases outside gene matches: 9. CDR3 region: CATSRAARGRTEKLFF. CDR3 nucleotide sequence: TGTGCCACCAGCAGAGCCGCAAGGGGGCGAACTGAAAAACTGTTTTTT.

The V call is TRBV4-2, the J call TRBJ2-7; 7 bases line up with TRBD1. The CDR3 runs to 14 residues. In germline, CDR1 is LGHNA, CDR2 YNFKEQ. V trimming: 2 bases; J trimming: 6 bases; junction bases outside the gene matches: 7. The CDR3, as DNA: TGTGCCAGCAGCCAATTTAGGGGGCTTTCCGAGCAGTACTTC. Translated, it gives CASSQFRGLSEQYF.

This chain joins TRBV4-1 and TRBJ1-1, with 8 bases lining up with TRBD1. The CDR3 consists of 15 residues. Trimming at V came to 2 bases and at J to 1 base, leaving 3 bases not matched to a gene. Germline V gene lookup returns CDR1 MGHRA and CDR2 YSYEKL. Written as DNA, the CDR3 is TGCGCCAGCAGCCAAACCGGGACAGGGAACACTGAAGCTTTCTTT. It encodes CASSQTGTGNTEAFF.

The chain is built from TRBV9 and TRBJ2-1; 15 bases fit TRBD2. The CDR3 is made up of 17 amino acids. J gave up 7 bases and V 0 bases, and 5 bases lay outside the gene matches. CDR1 and CDR2 from the germline V gene are SGDLS and YYNGEE. The CDR3 nucleotides read TGTGCCAGCAGCGTAGGGACTAGCGGGGGGGCCTGGAATGAGCAGTTCTTC. It encodes CASSVGTSGGAWNEQFF.

V usage is TRBV9 and J usage is TRBJ1-1, with 7 bases that match TRBD1. V gave up 2 bases and J gave up 1 base; unmatched junction bases: 8. Germline values: CDR1 SGDLS, CDR2 YYNGEE. This CDR3 is built from 16 residues. CDR3: CASSVGGGAGNTEAFF. For the CDR3, the DNA is TGTGCCAGCAGCGTGGGAGGGGGCGCCGGGAACACTGAAGCTTTCTTT.

The V call is TRBV21-1, the J call TRBJ2-2; the table calls TRBD1, which could not be checked here. TRBV21-1 is designated a pseudogene. The CDR3 runs to 22 residues. CDR3 residues: CASSKARVGTGFNRSNTGELFF. CDR3 DNA: TGTGCCAGCAGCAAAGCCAGGGTCGGGACAGGGTTTAATAGGAGTAACACCGGGGAGCTGTTTTTT.

The rearrangement uses TRBV2 and TRBJ1-5, with D unclear. The CDR3 sequence is 14 residues long. The germline gives CDR1 SNHLY, CDR2 FYNNEI. Trimming stripped 2 bases from V and 6 bases from J, with 11 bases between. The CDR3 reads CASSETLLGQPQHF. In nucleotides, the CDR3 is TGTGCCAGCAGTGAAACACTTCTGGGTCAGCCCCAGCATTTT.

V gene TRBV3-1 (or the pseudogene TRBV3-2) combines with J gene TRBJ1-2, with TRBD1 as a possible D gene (5 bases). The CDR3 has 13 residues. CDR1 is LGHDT, CDR2 YNNKEL, per germline (reference sequence). V was clipped by 4 bases and J by 5 bases, with 11 bases between them. CDR3 protein: CASSPGTEYGYTF. The CDR3 nucleotides are TGTGCCAGCAGCCCTGGGACGGAGTATGGCTACACCTTC.

This clone was recorded at least ten times. Written as DNA, the CDR3 is TGTGCCAGCAGTGAAGCGCTAGGCGGTAACTATGGCTACACCTTC. It codes for CASSEALGGNYGYTF. The chain joins TRBV6-1 to TRBJ1-2; no firm D call. The germline V gene has CDR1 MNHNS and CDR2 SASEGT. The V gene lost 0 bases and the J gene lost 1 base, with 9 bases spanning the gap. The CDR3 is 15 residues long.

J is TRBJ1-1 and V is TRBV27; 10 bases line up with TRBD1. This CDR3 is 13 amino acids long. Trimming at V came to 6 bases and at J to 7 bases, leaving 5 bases not matched to a gene. In germline, CDR1 is MNHEY, CDR2 SMNVEV (reference sequence). The chain's CDR3 is CASRPTGGFEAFF. The DNA of the CDR3 is TGTGCCAGCAGACCGACAGGGGGCTTTGAAGCTTTCTTT.

The chain recombines TRBV30 with TRBJ2-3; 9 bases agree with TRBD1. The CDR3 consists of 15 residues. Germline assignment: CDR1 GTSNPN and CDR2 SVGIG (reference sequence). The J segment lost 7 bases and the V segment lost 2 bases, leaving 10 bases of the junction unmatched. CDR3: CAWSYFDRGGNTQYF. For the CDR3, the DNA is TGTGCCTGGAGTTACTTTGACAGGGGGGGGAATACGCAGTATTTT.